These T cell receptor beta chains were read from a single sample in a study of cytomegalovirus exposure and HLA in healthy donors. Libraries were prepared by immunoSEQ multiplex PCR; TCRdb keeps only in-frame clonotypes and omits some of them. Found here are 150,000 to 200,000 clones, roughly 13% of them singletons; the top ten hold 7.5% to 10%. The specimen was PBMCs. These receptors were obtained from a man aged 45 to 65 in good health and CMV-seropositive. The CDR3 runs from the conserved cysteine through the conserved F or W. The order of the fields is CDR3 DNA, CDR3 protein, V gene, clone size, D gene, J gene. The D gene is left open where the match is weak. The listing skips clone size in some rows; elsewhere it reads once, few, many or a size class.

TGTGCCAGCAGCTTGCGTCGGGTAGGGCGGGGGATAACCGGGGAGCTGTTTTTT,CASSLRRVGRGITGELFF,TRBV5-4,few,TRBD2,TRBJ2-2
TGTGCCAGTAGTATAGGATCGCGGACAGGAGTTAATTCACCCCTCCACTTT,CASSIGSRTGVNSPLHF,TRBV19,few,TRBD1,TRBJ1-6
TGTGCCAGCATGGTCGGTAGCGGGGGCTTGATGGCCCAGTACTTC,CASMVGSGGLMAQYF,TRBV2,few,TRBD2,TRBJ2-5
TGTGCCAGCAGTTTGGGGCCGGCGCAGTATTTT,CASSLGPAQYF,TRBV28,NA,NA,TRBJ2-3
TGTGCCAGCAGCAAAGTGGAGGGAGGACCGTTAGCCAAAAACATTCAGTACTTC,CASSKVEGGPLAKNIQYF,TRBV21-1,NA,NA,TRBJ2-4
TGTGCCAGCAGGCAGGGAGGCGTCTACGAGCAGTACTTC,CASRQGGVYEQYF,TRBV11-3,few,NA,TRBJ2-7
TGTGCCAGCAGTGACTCGATAGGGGGCTACCCCTTC,CASSDSIGGYPF,TRBV6-5,NA,TRBD1,TRBJ1-2
TGTGCCAGCTCACCACGACAGGATTCAAACACTGAAGCTTTCTTT,CASSPRQDSNTEAFF,TRBV18,few,NA,TRBJ1-1
TGCGCCAGCAGCTCTGGGACTAGCGGGGTGGTAGATACGCAGTATTTT,CASSSGTSGVVDTQYF,TRBV5-1,NA,TRBD2,TRBJ2-3
TGTGCCAGCAGCGGGACAGCGAACACTGAAGCTTTCTTT,CASSGTANTEAFF,TRBV6-5,NA,TRBD1,TRBJ1-1
TGTGCCAGCAGAAACCCCGGGACTAGCGGGGGCACCGGGGAGCTGTTTTTT,CASRNPGTSGGTGELFF,TRBV7-9,many,TRBD2,TRBJ2-2
TGTGCCAGCTCACCCTATCGTGGGAGTCGAGGCAATGAGCAGTTCTTC,CASSPYRGSRGNEQFF,TRBV18,few,NA,TRBJ2-1
TGCGCCAGCAGCCTCAGGGGGATCCCACGCCGAGGGGAGCAGTTCTTC,CASSLRGIPRRGEQFF,TRBV5-1,NA,TRBD1,TRBJ2-1
TGCAGCGTCGGCGGACAGGGGGGTCAGCCCCAGCATTTT,CSVGGQGGQPQHF,TRBV29-1,NA,TRBD1,TRBJ1-5
TGTGCCAGCAGCCTTTGGACAGGGTGGAGCACTGAAGCTTTCTTT,CASSLWTGWSTEAFF,TRBV7-2,few,TRBD1,TRBJ1-1
TGTGCCAGCAGCTTGGGGGCCAGCTATAATTCACCCCTCCACTTT,CASSLGASYNSPLHF,TRBV5-4,few,NA,TRBJ1-6
TGTGCCAGCTCACCCCTCGTTGAAGCTTTCTTT,CASSPLVEAFF,TRBV18,NA,NA,TRBJ1-1
TGTGCCAGCAGTTTCGACAGTAGAACTGATGGCTACACCTTC,CASSFDSRTDGYTF,TRBV5-4,NA,NA,TRBJ1-2
TGCGCCAGCAGCTTCCAGGATAACACAGATACGCAGTATTTT,CASSFQDNTDTQYF,TRBV5-1,few,NA,TRBJ2-3
TGTGCCAGTAGTCTACCACCTGACAGAAATGTAAACACTGAAGCTTTCTTT,CASSLPPDRNVNTEAFF,TRBV19,NA,NA,TRBJ1-1
TGTGCCAGCAGCCAAACAAGCTCCTATAATTCACCCCTCCACTTT,CASSQTSSYNSPLHF,TRBV4-2,few,NA,TRBJ1-6
TGTGCCAGCAGCCAAAGCGGGCAGGCCTTTAATGAAAAACTGTTTTTT,CASSQSGQAFNEKLFF,TRBV14,NA,NA,TRBJ1-4
TGTGCCAGCAGCGTAGCTGGTTGGGGACAAAACACCGGGGAGCTGTTTTTT,CASSVAGWGQNTGELFF,TRBV9,NA,NA,TRBJ2-2
TGTGCCAGCTCACCAGTTGATACAGGGGGTGCATTACAGCCCCAGCATTTT,CASSPVDTGGALQPQHF,TRBV18,NA,TRBD1,TRBJ1-5
TGCGCCAGCAGCCAAGAGCGGAGGACGGCGTACAATGAGCAGTTCTTC,CASSQERRTAYNEQFF,TRBV4-3,NA,NA,TRBJ2-1
TGTGCCAGCAGCTCGGAGGGCCTAAATCAGCCCCAGCATTTT,CASSSEGLNQPQHF,TRBV9,NA,NA,TRBJ1-5
TGTGCTAGTGGGAGAGGGGGATACACTGAAGCTTTCTTT,CASGRGGYTEAFF,TRBV12-5,NA,NA,TRBJ1-1
TGTGCCAGCAGCGCGTGGACAGCTGTTGAAGCTTTCTTT,CASSAWTAVEAFF,TRBV7-9,few,NA,TRBJ1-1
TGTGCCAGCAAGGAGGTGACCGGTGGCTACACCTTC,CASKEVTGGYTF,TRBV2,NA,NA,TRBJ1-2
TGTGCCAGCAGCGCGGACAGGGGGCACGAGCAGTACTTC,CASSADRGHEQYF,TRBV13,NA,TRBD1,TRBJ2-7
TGTGCCAGCAGTCTTTACAGGTCTAATGAAAAACTGTTTTTT,CASSLYRSNEKLFF,TRBV2,few,NA,TRBJ1-4
TGTGCCAGCAGGGGCTACGGGATCGATGGCTACACCTTC,CASRGYGIDGYTF,TRBV2,NA,NA,TRBJ1-2
TGTGCCAGCAGCCTACAGGGTCAGAAGACCCAGTACTTC,CASSLQGQKTQYF,TRBV11-3,NA,NA,TRBJ2-5
TGTGCCAGCAGTGAAGCCCCCCACTCTGGAAACACCATATATTTT,CASSEAPHSGNTIYF,TRBV2,NA,NA,TRBJ1-3
TGTGCCAGCAGCTCGCAGGGGTGGTCGGTTGAAGCTTTCTTT,CASSSQGWSVEAFF,TRBV7-2,NA,NA,TRBJ1-1
TGCAGTGTTAAGGGGGGGGGTGAAGCTTTCTTT,CSVKGGGEAFF,TRBV20-1,few,NA,TRBJ1-1
TGTGCCAGCAGCTTAGCAGGTTCAGTCCTAGTCAATGGCTACACCTTC,CASSLAGSVLVNGYTF,TRBV7-9,few,NA,TRBJ1-2
TGTGCCAGCAGCGCCCTGGGGCAAAACACCGGGGAGCTGTTTTTT,CASSALGQNTGELFF,TRBV9,NA,NA,TRBJ2-2
TGTGCCAGCACACGAGGGACAGGCGACTATGGCTACACCTTC,CASTRGTGDYGYTF,TRBV14,few,TRBD1,TRBJ1-2
TGCGCCAGCAGCTTGAAGGGGGCCTTAGACGGCACAGATACGCAGTATTTT,CASSLKGALDGTDTQYF,TRBV5-1,NA,TRBD1,TRBJ2-3
TGCGCCAGCAGCCAAGGTGCGGGGGCTGGAACTAATGAAAAACTGTTTTTT,CASSQGAGAGTNEKLFF,TRBV5-1,NA,NA,TRBJ1-4
TGTGCCAGCAGCGAACCCAGGGGGCGCGACGCGGTCCCAGAAGCTTTCTTT,CASSEPRGRDAVPEAFF,TRBV6-1,few,TRBD1,TRBJ1-1
TGTGCCAGCAGCCTCGCGGGGGGTTTAGAGACCCAGTACTTC,CASSLAGGLETQYF,TRBV7-9,few,TRBD2,TRBJ2-5
TGCGCCAGCAGTCGGGGACAGGGGGACACTGAAGCTTTCTTT,CASSRGQGDTEAFF,TRBV5-1,NA,TRBD1,TRBJ1-1
TGTGCCAGCAGCTTAGTAGTACTAGCGGGCCAGTTCACCGGGGAGCTGTTTTTT,CASSLVVLAGQFTGELFF,TRBV7-9,few,TRBD2,TRBJ2-2